These 8 T cell receptor beta chains were all obtained from the same sample, sequenced in a study of blood T cell repertoires in COVID-19. Clones were read by immunoSEQ multiplex PCR, and TCRdb kept only the in-frame ones, dropping some. The repertoire holds about 280,000 clones, with roughly 88% as singletons. Sequencing was done on a sample of PBMCs or T cells enriched from blood (not recorded which). The receptors were sampled from a woman aged 25 to 39 who had recovered from COVID-19.

The V and J genes are TRBV19 and TRBJ2-2; 13 bases line up with TRBD2. Germline CDR1 is LNHDA and CDR2 is SQIVND (reference sequence). V dropped 1 base and J dropped 5; count of bases not matched to a gene: 10. The CDR3 loop spans 19 amino acids. The CDR3: CASSIGGLAGATGTGELFF. The CDR3 nucleotides are TGTGCCAGTAGTATAGGCGGACTAGCGGGGGCCACCGGGACCGGGGAGCTGTTTTTT.

The CDR3 nucleotides read TGTGCCAGCAGCTTAGTAGGGAGAATGAACTATGGCTACACCTTC. Its protein is CASSLVGRMNYGYTF. This chain joins TRBV7-9 and TRBJ1-2, with D unresolved. The length of the CDR3 is 15 residues. The germline V and J ends were trimmed by 1 base and 2 bases, with 11 bases remaining between them. Germline V lookup: CDR1 SEHNR, CDR2 FQNEAQ (reference sequence).

The CDR3 loop reads CASSRGTATNEKLFF. The DNA of the CDR3 is TGTGCCAGCAGCCGAGGGACAGCAACTAATGAAAAACTGTTTTTT. This sequence joins TRBV9 and TRBJ1-4, with 7 positions matching TRBD1. This CDR3 has 15 residues. V dropped 4 bases and J dropped 0; count of bases not matched to a gene: 3. Germline CDR1 reads SGDLS; CDR2 reads YYNGEE.

The chain employs TRBV29-1 and TRBJ2-5, with TRBD1 identical over 7 bases. CDR3 length: 12 residues. Per germline, CDR1 SQVTM and CDR2 ANQGSEA. Germline trimming cut 4 bases from V and 5 bases from J; bases unmatched to any gene: 4. The CDR3 region has the DNA TGCAGCGTTGGGCTCAGGGGGGAGACCCAGTACTTC. It specifies CSVGLRGETQYF.

J is TRBJ1-3 and V is TRBV4-1; possible D gene TRBD1, 5 bases. V lost 0 bases and J 1 base, leaving 10 bases between the germline ends. The CDR3 sequence is 16 residues long. Germline V lookup: CDR1 MGHRA, CDR2 YSYEKL. CDR3 protein: CASSQEVYRSGNTIYF. The CDR3 DNA follows: TGCGCCAGCAGCCAAGAAGTTTACAGGTCTGGAAACACCATATATTTT.

The chain recombines TRBV4-1 with TRBJ1-1; D remains ambiguous. The CDR3 loop spans 13 amino acids. V lost 0 bases and J 6 bases, leaving 8 bases between the germline ends. In germline, CDR1 is MGHRA, CDR2 YSYEKL. Here the CDR3 DNA reads TGCGCCAGCAGCCAAGAGGGGAGGGCTGAAGCTTTCTTT. Translation: CASSQEGRAEAFF.

The chain has TRBV20-1 and TRBJ2-3; D is uncertain. In germline, CDR1 is DFQATT, CDR2 SNEGSKA (reference sequence). Deletions cut 3 bases from V and 1 base from J, with 11 bases between. CDR3 length: 14 amino acids. The CDR3 spells CSASPLSGTDTQYF. The DNA for the CDR3 is TGCAGTGCTAGTCCCTTGTCGGGCACAGATACGCAGTATTTT.

The V and J genes are TRBV2 and TRBJ1-2; a weak D match, TRBD1 (5 bases). Per the germline V gene, CDR1 is SNHLY and CDR2 is FYNNEI. The CDR3 has 12 amino acids. V was shortened by 5 bases and J by 4 bases, with 8 bases between the two germline ends. The CDR3 nucleotides are TGTGCCAGCAGTCGGGGGGGCTATGGCTACACCTTC. It is translated as CASSRGGYGYTF.